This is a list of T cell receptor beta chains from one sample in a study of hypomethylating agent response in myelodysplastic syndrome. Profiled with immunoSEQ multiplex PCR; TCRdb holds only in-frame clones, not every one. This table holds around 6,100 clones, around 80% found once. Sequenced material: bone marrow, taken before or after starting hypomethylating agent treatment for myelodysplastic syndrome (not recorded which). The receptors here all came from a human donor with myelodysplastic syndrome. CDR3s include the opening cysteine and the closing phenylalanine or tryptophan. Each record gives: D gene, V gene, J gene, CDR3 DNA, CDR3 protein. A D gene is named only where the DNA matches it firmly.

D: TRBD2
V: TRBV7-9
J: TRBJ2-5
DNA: TGTGCCAGCAGCTTAGTGACTAGCGGGAGGGGCCAAGAGACCCAGTACTTC
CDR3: CASSLVTSGRGQETQYF

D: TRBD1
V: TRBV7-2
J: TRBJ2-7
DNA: TGTGCCAGCAGCCCCCGACAGGGGCTATTATACGAGCAGTACTTC
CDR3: CASSPRQGLLYEQYF

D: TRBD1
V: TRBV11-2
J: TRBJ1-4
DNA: TGTGCCAGCAGCCCGACAGGGGGGAGGCTTAATGAAAAACTGTTTTTT
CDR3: CASSPTGGRLNEKLFF

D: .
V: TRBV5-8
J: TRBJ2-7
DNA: TGTGCCAGCAGCTTCGAGGCGTACTCCTACGAGCAGTACTTC
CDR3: CASSFEAYSYEQYF

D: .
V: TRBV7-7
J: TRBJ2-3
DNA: TGTGCCAGCAGCTACTCCCGCCTTGATACGCAGTATTTT
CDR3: CASSYSRLDTQYF

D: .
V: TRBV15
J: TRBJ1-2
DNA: TGTGCCACCAGCAGAGATAGGGGTTCCTATGGCTACACCTTC
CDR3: CATSRDRGSYGYTF

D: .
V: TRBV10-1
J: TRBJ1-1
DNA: TGCGCCAGCAGCCCATTCCCCCTACCAGCTTTCTTT
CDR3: CASSPFPLPAFF

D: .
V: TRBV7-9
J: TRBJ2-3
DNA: TGTGCCAGCAGCCCAAGGGGACCAGATACGCAGTATTTT
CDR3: CASSPRGPDTQYF

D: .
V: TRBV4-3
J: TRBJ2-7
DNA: TGCGCCAGCAGCCAAGGGCGTACATCCTACGAGCAGTACTTC
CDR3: CASSQGRTSYEQYF

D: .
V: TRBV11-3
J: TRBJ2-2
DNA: TGTGCCAGCAGCTTAGACAGGGCGGTCGGGGAGCTGTTTTTT
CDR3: CASSLDRAVGELFF

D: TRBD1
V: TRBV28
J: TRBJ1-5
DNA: TGTGCCAGCAGTTTGAAGACAGGGGGCTCCTATAGCAATCAGCCCCAGCATTTT
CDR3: CASSLKTGGSYSNQPQHF

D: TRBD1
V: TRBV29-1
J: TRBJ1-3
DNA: TGCAGCTTTGGACAGGGAGACTACTTAAGTGCTGGAAACACCATATATTTT
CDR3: CSFGQGDYLSAGNTIYF

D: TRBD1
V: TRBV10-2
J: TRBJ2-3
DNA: TGCGCCAGCAGTGGGGACAGGGCCACAGATACGCAGTATTTT
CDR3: CASSGDRATDTQYF

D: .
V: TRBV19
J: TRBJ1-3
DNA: TGTGCCAGTAGTATGATCCAGCTCGCGGGAAACACCATATATTTT
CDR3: CASSMIQLAGNTIYF

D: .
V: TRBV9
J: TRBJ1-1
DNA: TGTGCCAGCAGCCTTGTACAGGGAGGGACTGAAGCTTTCTTT
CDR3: CASSLVQGGTEAFF

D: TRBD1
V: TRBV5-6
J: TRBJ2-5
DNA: TGTGCCAGCAGGACGACAGGGGGACAGGAGACCCAGTACTTC
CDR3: CASRTTGGQETQYF

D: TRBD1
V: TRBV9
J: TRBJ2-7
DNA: TGTGCCAGCAGCGTAGGAACGGGGACAGGGTTGAGGGAGCAGTACTTC
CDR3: CASSVGTGTGLREQYF